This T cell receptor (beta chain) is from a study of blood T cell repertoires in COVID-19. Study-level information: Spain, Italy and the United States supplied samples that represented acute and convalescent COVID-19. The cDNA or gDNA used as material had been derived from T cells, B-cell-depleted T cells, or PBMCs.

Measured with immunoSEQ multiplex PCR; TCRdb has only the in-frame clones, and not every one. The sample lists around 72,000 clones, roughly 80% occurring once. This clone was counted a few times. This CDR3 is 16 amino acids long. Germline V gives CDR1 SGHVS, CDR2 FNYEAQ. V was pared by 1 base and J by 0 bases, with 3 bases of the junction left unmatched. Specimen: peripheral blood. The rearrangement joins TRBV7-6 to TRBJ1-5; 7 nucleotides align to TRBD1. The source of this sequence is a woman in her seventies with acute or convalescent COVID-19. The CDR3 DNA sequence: TGTGCCAGCAGCTTAGGGGCAGGGGGTAGCAATCAGCCCCAGCATTTT. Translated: CASSLGAGGSNQPQHF.